The 9 T cell receptor beta chains reported below all come from one sample, sequenced in a study of cytomegalovirus exposure and HLA in healthy donors. Primers for the PCR totalled 60 Vbeta and 13 Jbeta. Here immunoSEQ multiplex PCR was the method, and the copy in TCRdb shows in-frame clones only, minus some. The sample consists of 65,000 to 95,000 clones, around 80% of them appearing once. The source material was PBMCs. These receptors originate from a male donor in good health and CMV-seropositive.

CDR3 sequence (DNA): TGTGCCAGCAGTGGCACTAGCGGGAGGCGGTACGAGCAGTACTTC. Residues: CASSGTSGRRYEQYF. The rearrangement joins TRBV6-5 to TRBJ2-7; 12 bases align to TRBD2. After removal of 5 bases from V and 4 bases from J, the junction contained 6 bases not matched to a gene. Germline CDR1 reads MNHEY; CDR2 reads SVGAGI. CDR3 length equals 15 residues.

The table lists this clone with a count of one. The chain combines TRBV15 with TRBJ2-5; no clear D. Trimming pared 0 bases from V and 3 bases from J, leaving 8 bases between. Germline lookup yields CDR1 LNHNV and CDR2 YYDKDF (reference sequence). This CDR3 contains 14 residues. CDR3 amino acids: CATSRDPREETQYF. DNA for the CDR3: TGTGCCACCAGCAGAGATCCCCGAGAAGAGACCCAGTACTTC.

The chain is built from TRBV28 and TRBJ2-7, with 12 bases that match TRBD2. Trimming cost V 5 bases and J 4 bases; bases outside gene matches: 18. CDR3 length: 19 amino acids. The germline gives CDR1 MDHEN, CDR2 SYDVKM. The CDR3 spells CASSLRLAGDRTGEYEQYF. As DNA, the CDR3 is TGTGCCAGCAGTCTGCGACTAGCGGGAGATCGGACGGGAGAATACGAGCAGTACTTC.

The CDR3 DNA follows: TGTGCCAGCAGCTTCTCCCGGGGGACCGGGGAGCTGTTTTTT. Its protein is CASSFSRGTGELFF. The chain combines TRBV5-6 with TRBJ2-2, with D tentatively TRBD2 (6 bases). Germline CDR1 reads SGHDT; CDR2 reads YYEEEE. The CDR3 runs 14 residues. Trimming took 2 bases from V and 5 from J, leaving 10 bases between them.

The J gene is TRBJ1-1, the V gene TRBV10-3, with TRBD1 as a possible D gene (5 bases). CDR1 ENHRY and CDR2 SYGVKD come from the germline V gene. Trimming took 0 bases from V and 9 from J, leaving 17 bases between them. This CDR3 has 15 amino acids. CDR3 sequence reads: CAISESTGDYGKAFF. In DNA form, the CDR3 reads TGTGCCATCAGTGAGTCCACCGGGGACTACGGGAAAGCTTTCTTT.

The rearrangement joins TRBV7-9 to TRBJ2-1; 9 bases agree with TRBD1. Unmatched junction bases numbered 3, after V lost 2 bases and J lost 4 bases. This CDR3 comprises 15 residues. CDR1 is SEHNR, CDR2 FQNEAQ, per germline (reference sequence). CDR3 coding DNA: TGTGCCAGCAGCTTATCAGACAGGGGGTACAATGAGCAGTTCTTC. This gives the protein CASSLSDRGYNEQFF. Full variable domain (remainder filled in from reference TRBV7-9 and TRBJ2-1): DTGVSQNPRHKITKRGQNVTFRCDPISEHNRLYWYRQTLGQGPEFLTYFQNEAQLEKSRLLSDRFSAERPKGSFSTLEIQRTEQGDSAMYLCASSLSDRGYNEQFFGPGTRLTVL.

CDR3: CAWEREWNTEAFF. The CDR3 nucleotides are TGTGCCTGGGAACGCGAGTGGAACACTGAAGCTTTCTTT. The J gene is TRBJ1-1, the V gene TRBV30; no firm D call. Germline lookup yields CDR1 GTSNPN and CDR2 SVGIG (reference sequence). Between the trimmed V and J ends, which lost 5 bases and 1 base, there was a span of 11 bases. CDR3 length: 13 amino acids.

This chain uses TRBV28 with TRBJ2-5; 9 bases agree with TRBD2. The germline CDR1 and CDR2 sequences are MDHEN and SYDVKM. This CDR3 region has 15 residues. J was trimmed by 4 bases and V by 8 bases; bases with no gene match: 11. The CDR3 DNA is TGTGCCAGCCGGACTAGCGCTAAGGGGGGAGAGACCCAGTACTTC. This translates into CASRTSAKGGETQYF.

This clone appeared a single time. The chain links TRBV5-1 to TRBJ2-7; TRBD1 might be the D (5 bases). Trimming shortened V by 0 bases and J by 4 bases, and 14 bases separated the two germline ends. The germline gives CDR1 SGHRS, CDR2 YFSETQ. The length of the CDR3 is 15 residues. CDR3 coding DNA: TGCGCCAGCAGCTTGGGGGGCTCCACCTTTTACGAGCAGTACTTC. Its translation is CASSLGGSTFYEQYF. The full variable domain, completed using reference TRBV5-1 and TRBJ2-7, is KAGVTQTPRYLIKTRGQQVTLSCSPISGHRSVSWYQQTPGQGLQFLFEYFSETQRNKGNFPGRFSGRQFSNSRSEMNVSTLELGDSALYLCASSLGGSTFYEQYFGPGTRLTVT.